This T cell receptor beta chain emerged from a study of blood T cell repertoires in COVID-19. Whole-study context: Collection of acute and convalescent COVID-19 samples took place in the United States, Italy and Spain. T cells, B-cell-depleted T cells, or PBMCs provided the cDNA or gDNA that served as material.

Germline V gene data show CDR1 as SGHAT and CDR2 as FQNNGV. The CDR3 extends over 14 amino acids. V lost 4 bases and J lost 5, with 15 bases in between. How the authors handled the data: Amplification with reference gene primers provided the estimates of nucleated cell counts. Measured with immunoSEQ multiplex PCR; TCRdb has only the in-frame clones, and not every one. V and J calls and clone size come straight from that table; D and trimming were deduced from the DNA. The sample includes about 120,000 clones, roughly 80% of them seen just once. This TCR was recovered from a man aged 30-40 years with acute or convalescent COVID-19. The chain carries TRBV11-2 and TRBJ2-7; tentatively, D is TRBD1 (6 bases). The sample consisted of peripheral blood. CDR3 protein: CASSSNRAVHEQYV. The CDR3 DNA is TGTGCCAGCAGCTCAAACAGGGCGGTCCACGAGCAGTACGTC.